This TCR beta chain was recorded in a study of blood T cell repertoires in COVID-19. Study overall: The United States, Italy and Spain provided the acute and convalescent COVID-19 samples. T cells, B-cell-depleted T cells, or PBMCs provided the cDNA or gDNA that served as material.

In the authors' methods: Nucleated cell number was recorded as an estimate derived from reference gene primer amplification. The protocol was immunoSEQ multiplex PCR, while the TCRdb copy is restricted to in-frame clones and leaves out a portion. V and J calls plus clone size are reproduced from that table; the DNA served to infer D and trimming. This repertoire shows about 200,000 clones, 86% found once; its top ten account for roughly 4.9%. All exposed participants met a person with COVID-19 within 2 weeks before entering the study. V lost 2 bases, J lost 7 bases, and 9 bases stayed unmatched. The CDR3 loop spans 16 amino acids. The germline CDR1 and CDR2 sequences are SGHVS and FQNEAQ.

The chain carries TRBV7-8 and TRBJ1-5, with 9 nucleotides matching TRBD1. The sequenced sample consisted of PBMCs or T cells enriched from blood (not recorded which). This receptor was taken from a woman in her twenties or thirties who had been exposed to COVID-19. The CDR3 DNA reads as TGTGCCAGCAGCTTATTTAGGGGACAGGGTAACCAGCCCCAGCATTTT. Its protein product is CASSLFRGQGNQPQHF.